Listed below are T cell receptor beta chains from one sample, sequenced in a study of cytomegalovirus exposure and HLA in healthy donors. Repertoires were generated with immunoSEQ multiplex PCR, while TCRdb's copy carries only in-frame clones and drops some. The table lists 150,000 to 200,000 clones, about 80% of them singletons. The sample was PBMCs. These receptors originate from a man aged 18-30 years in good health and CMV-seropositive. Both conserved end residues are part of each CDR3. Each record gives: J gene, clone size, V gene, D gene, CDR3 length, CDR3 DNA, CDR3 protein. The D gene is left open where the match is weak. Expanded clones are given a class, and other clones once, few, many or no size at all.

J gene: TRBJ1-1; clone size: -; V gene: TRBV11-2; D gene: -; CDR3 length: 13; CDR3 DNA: TGTGCCAGCAGCTTTCGGGGGAGCACTGAAGCTTTCTTT; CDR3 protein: CASSFRGSTEAFF
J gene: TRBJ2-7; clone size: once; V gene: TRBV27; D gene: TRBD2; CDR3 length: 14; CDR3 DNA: TGTGCCAGCAGTTTATTGCGGGAGGGGTACGAGCAGTACTTC; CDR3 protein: CASSLLREGYEQYF
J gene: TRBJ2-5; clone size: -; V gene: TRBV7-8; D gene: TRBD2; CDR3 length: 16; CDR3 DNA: TGTGCCAGCAGCCAAGGACTAGCGGGAGGGGTGGAGACCCAGTACTTC; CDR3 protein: CASSQGLAGGVETQYF
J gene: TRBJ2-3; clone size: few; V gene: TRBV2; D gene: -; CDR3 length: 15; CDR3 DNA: TGTGCCAGCAGTGTACGGGGGAGAGGGGCAGATACGCAGTATTTT; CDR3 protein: CASSVRGRGADTQYF
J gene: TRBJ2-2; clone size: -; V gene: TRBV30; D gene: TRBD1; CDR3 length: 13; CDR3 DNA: TGTGCCGAGACAGGGGGGGGCACCGGGGAGCTGTTTTTT; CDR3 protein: CAETGGGTGELFF
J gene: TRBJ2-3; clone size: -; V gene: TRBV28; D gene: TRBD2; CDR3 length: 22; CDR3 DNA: TGTGCCAGCAGTTTGGGAATCAAGGAGACTACAGCGGGAATTAACCGCCCAGATACGCAGTATTTT; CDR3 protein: CASSLGIKETTAGINRPDTQYF
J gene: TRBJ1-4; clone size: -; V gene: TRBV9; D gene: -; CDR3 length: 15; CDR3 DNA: TGTGCCAGCAGCGCCACGCGGGACTCTAATGAAAAACTGTTTTTT; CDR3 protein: CASSATRDSNEKLFF
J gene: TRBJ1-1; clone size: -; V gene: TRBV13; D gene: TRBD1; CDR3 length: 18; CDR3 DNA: TGTGCCAGCAGCTCAGATGGGGGTACAGGGGAGAAGAACACTGAAGCTTTCTTT; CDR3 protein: CASSSDGGTGEKNTEAFF
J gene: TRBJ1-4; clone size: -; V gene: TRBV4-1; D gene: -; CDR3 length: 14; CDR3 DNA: TGCGCCAGCAGCCAAGACGGTCAGGGTGAAAAACTGTTTTTT; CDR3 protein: CASSQDGQGEKLFF
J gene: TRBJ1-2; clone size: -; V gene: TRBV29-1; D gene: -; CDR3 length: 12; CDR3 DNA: TGCAGCGCCGCACAGGATATCGGTGGCTACACCTTC; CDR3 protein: CSAAQDIGGYTF
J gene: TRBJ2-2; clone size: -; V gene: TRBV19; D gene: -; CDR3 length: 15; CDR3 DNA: TGTGCCAGTAGTATCGGACAGACGAACACCGGGGAGCTGTTTTTT; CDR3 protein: CASSIGQTNTGELFF
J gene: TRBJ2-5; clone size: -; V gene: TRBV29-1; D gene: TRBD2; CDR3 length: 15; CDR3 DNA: TGCAGCGTTGAAGAGGCTAGCGGGAGTCAGGAGACCCAGTACTTC; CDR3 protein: CSVEEASGSQETQYF
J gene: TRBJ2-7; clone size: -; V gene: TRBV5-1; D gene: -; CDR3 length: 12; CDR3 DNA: TGCGCCAGCAGCTCTCAGGGGAGCGAGCAGTACTTC; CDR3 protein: CASSSQGSEQYF
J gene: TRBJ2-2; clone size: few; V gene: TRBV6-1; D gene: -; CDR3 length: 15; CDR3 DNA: TGTGCCAGCAAACAGCAGGGGTCCAAGACCGGGGAGCTGTTTTTT; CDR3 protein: CASKQQGSKTGELFF
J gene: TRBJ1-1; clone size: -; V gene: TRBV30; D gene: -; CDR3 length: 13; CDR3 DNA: TGTGCCTGGAGTGTACGACGGGACACTGAAGCTTTCTTT; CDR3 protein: CAWSVRRDTEAFF
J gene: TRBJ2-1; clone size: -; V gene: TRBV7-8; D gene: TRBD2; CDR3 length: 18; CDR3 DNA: TGTGCCAGCAGCTTAGTATCGTCAACTAGCGGGAGGGCCAATGAGCAGTTCTTC; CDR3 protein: CASSLVSSTSGRANEQFF
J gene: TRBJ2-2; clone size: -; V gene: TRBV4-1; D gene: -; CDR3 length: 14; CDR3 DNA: TGCGCCAGCAGCCCCACCCCGGTCGCCGGGGAGCTGTTTTTT; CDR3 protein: CASSPTPVAGELFF
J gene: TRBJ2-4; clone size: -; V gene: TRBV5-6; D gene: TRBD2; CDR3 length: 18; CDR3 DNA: TGTGCCAGCAGCTTTTTAGGTGCAAGCGGGAGCGCTTTGTACATTCAGTACTTC; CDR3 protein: CASSFLGASGSALYIQYF
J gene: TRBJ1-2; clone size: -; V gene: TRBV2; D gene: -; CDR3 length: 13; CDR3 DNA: TGTGCCAGCAGTGAAGATCAGGGGAGGGACTACACCTTC; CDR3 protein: CASSEDQGRDYTF
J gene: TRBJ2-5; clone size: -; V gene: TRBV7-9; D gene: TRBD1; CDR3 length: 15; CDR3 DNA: TGTGCCAGCAGCTTCCGGGACAGGGATCAAGAGACCCAGTACTTC; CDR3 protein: CASSFRDRDQETQYF
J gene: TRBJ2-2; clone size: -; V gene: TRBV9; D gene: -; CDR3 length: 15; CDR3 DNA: TGTGCCAGCAGCGACCGGACAGCTTCCACCGGGGAGCTGTTTTTT; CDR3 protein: CASSDRTASTGELFF
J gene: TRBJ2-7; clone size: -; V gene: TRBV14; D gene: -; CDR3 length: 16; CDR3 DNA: TGTGCCAGCAGCCGAAGTGTGGCCGGGATCTCCTACGAGCAGTACTTC; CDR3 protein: CASSRSVAGISYEQYF
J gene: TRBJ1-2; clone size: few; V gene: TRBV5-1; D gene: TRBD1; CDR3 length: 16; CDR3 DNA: TGCGCCAGCAGCGCGGACGCGGGACAGGGCGTTACTGGCTACACCTTC; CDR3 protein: CASSADAGQGVTGYTF
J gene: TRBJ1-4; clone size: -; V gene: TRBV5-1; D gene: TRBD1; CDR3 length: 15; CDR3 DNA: TGCGCCAGCAGCCCGGACAGGGGCAACAATGAAAAACTGTTTTTT; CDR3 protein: CASSPDRGNNEKLFF
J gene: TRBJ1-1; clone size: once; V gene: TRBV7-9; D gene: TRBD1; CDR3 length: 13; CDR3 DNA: TGTGCCAGCAGCTTGGGACAGGGCACTGAAGCTTTCTTT; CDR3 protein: CASSLGQGTEAFF
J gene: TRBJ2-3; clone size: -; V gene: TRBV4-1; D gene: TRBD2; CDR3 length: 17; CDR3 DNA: TGCGCCAGCAGCCAAGGAGGACTAGCCGGGGGCACAGATACGCAGTATTTT; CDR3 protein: CASSQGGLAGGTDTQYF
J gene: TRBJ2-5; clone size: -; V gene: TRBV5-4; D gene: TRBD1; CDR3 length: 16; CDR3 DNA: TGTGCCAGCAGCATCCGGGACAGGGGGAGCCAAGAGACCCAGTACTTC; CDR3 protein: CASSIRDRGSQETQYF
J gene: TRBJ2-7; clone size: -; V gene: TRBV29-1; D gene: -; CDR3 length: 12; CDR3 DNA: TGCAGCGTGGCTTCGTACGGGGTCGAGCAGTACTTC; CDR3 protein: CSVASYGVEQYF
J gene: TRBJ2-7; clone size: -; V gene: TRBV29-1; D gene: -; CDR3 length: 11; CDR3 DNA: TGCAGCGTTGTCTGGGGGCTCGAGCAGTACTTC; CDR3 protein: CSVVWGLEQYF
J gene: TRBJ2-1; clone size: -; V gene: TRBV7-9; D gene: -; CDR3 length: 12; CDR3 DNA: TGTGCCAGCAGCCCACCGGTCCTCGAGCAGTTCTTC; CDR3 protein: CASSPPVLEQFF
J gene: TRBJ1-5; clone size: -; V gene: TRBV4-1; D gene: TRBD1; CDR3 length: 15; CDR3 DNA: TGCGCCAGCAGCCACCGACAGGGAGAGCAGCAGCCCCAGCATTTT; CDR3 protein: CASSHRQGEQQPQHF
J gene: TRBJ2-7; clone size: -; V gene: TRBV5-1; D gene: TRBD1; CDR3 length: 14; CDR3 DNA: TGCGCCAGCAGCCCCACCGGGACAGGACGCGAGCAGTACTTC; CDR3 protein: CASSPTGTGREQYF